The 28 T cell receptor beta chains in this list originate from one sample, sequenced in a study of shared clonotypes between healthy human individuals. Only in-frame clones appear in the TCRdb table, and some are missing; sequencing was by immunoSEQ multiplex PCR. This table holds millions of clones, around 94% found once. The source material was naive CD4+ T cells sorted from blood. Subset noted: CD45RA+ positively selected. Receptors originate from a man younger than 35 in good health.

There are a few counts of this clone. The chain employs TRBV9 and TRBJ1-6; TRBD1 aligns across 7 bases. The ends lost 3 bases at V and 7 bases at J; junction bases unmatched: 7. Germline assignment: CDR1 SGDLS and CDR2 YYNGEE. The CDR3 extends over 15 amino acids. CDR3 loop: CASSAAGTANSPLHF. As DNA, the CDR3 is TGTGCCAGCAGCGCCGCCGGGACAGCCAATTCACCCCTCCACTTT.

This sequence joins TRBV6-5 and TRBJ2-2; D is unclear. V lost 0 bases to trimming and J lost 6 bases, with 11 bases between them. CDR1 and CDR2 from the germline V gene are MNHEY and SVGAGI. There are 15 residues in the CDR3. CDR3 loop: CASSYSTHGAGELFF. The CDR3 bases are TGTGCCAGCAGTTACTCCACCCATGGGGCCGGGGAGCTGTTTTTT.

This rearrangement joins TRBV18 to TRBJ1-1; TRBD1 matches at 10 bases. Germline CDR1 and CDR2: KGHSH and LQKENI. V trimming: 5 bases; J trimming: 7 bases; junction bases outside the gene matches: 7. The CDR3 sequence is 14 residues long. The DNA for the CDR3 is TGTGCCAGCTCAGAAGACAGGGGGCCGGTTGAAGCTTTCTTT. It specifies CASSEDRGPVEAFF. Combining the CDR3 with reference TRBV18 and TRBJ1-1 gives the whole variable domain NAGVMQNPRHLVRRRGQEARLRCSPMKGHSHVYWYRQLPEEGLKFMVYLQKENIIDESGMPKERFSAEFPKEGPSILRIQQVVRGDSAAYFCASSEDRGPVEAFFGQGTRLTVV.

This clone appeared a single time. Distinct nucleotide sequences in the sample also encode this CDR3. V is TRBV5-1 and J is TRBJ2-5, with a weak D call TRBD2 (6 bases). V lost 0 bases to trimming and J lost 1 base, with 10 bases between them. Germline V gene lookup returns CDR1 SGHRS and CDR2 YFSETQ. This CDR3 has 15 amino acids. CDR3 coding DNA: TGCGCCAGCAGCTTGGTTGGCGGGGTCCAAGAGACCCAGTACTTC. Its translation: CASSLVGGVQETQYF.

This clone was observed once. V usage is TRBV30 and J usage is TRBJ2-7, with 7 bases fitting TRBD1. Trimming removed 2 bases from V and 2 bases from J; junction bases left unmatched: 9. Germline-derived CDR1 and CDR2 are GTSNPN and SVGIG (reference sequence). The CDR3 has 15 amino acids. This CDR3 is CAWSPNYRGTYEQYF. For the CDR3, the DNA is TGTGCCTGGAGTCCGAACTACAGGGGTACCTACGAGCAGTACTTC.

The chain uses TRBV5-6 and TRBJ2-7, with 9 bases fitting TRBD1. Per the germline V gene, CDR1 is SGHDT and CDR2 is YYEEEE. The CDR3 is made up of 16 amino acids. Trimming removed 1 base from V and 2 bases from J; junction bases left unmatched: 7. This CDR3 reads CASSLWDRVFTYEQYF. CDR3 sequence (DNA): TGTGCCAGCAGCTTGTGGGACAGGGTCTTTACCTACGAGCAGTACTTC.

This clone occurred once. V is TRBV19 and J is TRBJ1-5; 8 bases match TRBD1. V shed 1 base and J 2 bases; nucleotides not matched to a gene: 4. Per germline, CDR1 LNHDA and CDR2 SQIVND (reference sequence). This CDR3 is 16 amino acids long. The CDR3 region is CASSIARGRGNQPQHF. The CDR3 DNA reads TGTGCCAGTAGTATAGCCAGGGGGCGCGGCAATCAGCCCCAGCATTTT.

This rearrangement joins TRBV9 to TRBJ2-3; unclear D gene. The CDR3 spans 13 residues. CDR1 and CDR2 (germline): SGDLS, YYNGEE. Between the trimmed V and J ends, which lost 4 bases and 6 bases, there was a span of 12 bases. DNA of the CDR3: TGTGCCAGCAGCACCAGTCCGGCTGATACGCAGTATTTT. The encoded protein is CASSTSPADTQYF. Using reference TRBV9 and TRBJ2-3 for the parts outside the CDR3, the full variable domain is DSGVTQTPKHLITATGQRVTLRCSPRSGDLSVYWYQQSLDQGLQFLIQYYNGEERAKGNILERFSAQQFPDLHSELNLSSLELGDSALYFCASSTSPADTQYFGPGTRLTVL.

CDR3 DNA: TGTGCCAGCAACCCGACAGAAGTGGGCACAGATACGCAGTATTTT. Its translation: CASNPTEVGTDTQYF. The chain carries TRBV28 and TRBJ2-3; possibly TRBD1 for D (5 bases). Germline V lookup: CDR1 MDHEN, CDR2 SYDVKM. V was clipped by 7 bases and J by 1 base, with 15 bases between them. This CDR3 comprises 15 residues.

The chain combines TRBV30 with TRBJ2-2, with a weak D call TRBD2 (5 bases). Trimming cost V 4 bases and J 8 bases, with 11 bases left between them. From germline, CDR1 is GTSNPN and CDR2 SVGIG (reference sequence). CDR3 length: 12 residues. The CDR3 here is CAWNEGRGELFF. DNA of the CDR3: TGTGCCTGGAACGAGGGAAGGGGGGAGCTGTTTTTT. Using reference TRBV30 and TRBJ2-2 for the parts outside the CDR3, the full variable domain is SQTIHQWPATLVQPVGSPLSLECTVEGTSNPNLYWYRQAAGRGLQLLFYSVGIGQISSEVPQNLSASRPQDRQFILSSKKLLLSDSGFYLCAWNEGRGELFFGEGSRLTVL.

The chain employs TRBV4-1 and TRBJ2-3; 9 positions match TRBD1. The trim removed 2 bases at V and 5 bases at J, leaving 2 bases unmatched. CDR3 size: 14 residues. Looked up from germline, CDR1 is MGHRA and CDR2 is YSYEKL. The CDR3 sequence: CASSQRGQGDTQYF. CDR3 DNA: TGCGCCAGCAGCCAAAGGGGACAGGGAGATACGCAGTATTTT.

The chain couples TRBV7-2 to TRBJ1-1; D gene uncertain. Germline assignment: CDR1 SGHTA and CDR2 FQGNSA. Trimming left V 7 bases short and J 1 base short, with 16 bases between. The length of the CDR3 is 15 residues. CDR3 sequence (DNA): TGTGCCAGCACCTTTGGTTCGGGAGGGAACACTGAAGCTTTCTTT. It translates to CASTFGSGGNTEAFF.

CDR3: CAIRMTVLGDTEAFF. DNA of the CDR3: TGTGCCATCAGGATGACAGTTCTGGGGGACACTGAAGCTTTCTTT. The chain uses TRBV10-3 and TRBJ1-1; D may be TRBD1 (5 bases). V was pared by 6 bases and J by 3 bases, with 17 bases between. CDR3 length: 15 residues. The germline CDR1 and CDR2 sequences are ENHRY and SYGVKD.

This rearrangement joins TRBV6-1 to TRBJ2-7; 8 positions agree with TRBD1. After removal of 8 bases from V and 2 bases from J, the junction contained 5 bases not matched to a gene. Looked up from germline, CDR1 is MNHNS and CDR2 is SASEGT. The CDR3 is 13 residues long. CDR3: CASVGQATYEQYF. The CDR3 nucleotides read TGTGCCAGCGTGGGACAGGCGACCTACGAGCAGTACTTC.

The chain's CDR3 is CASSLVGGGSTDTQYF. CDR3 in DNA: TGTGCCAGCAGCTTAGTGGGCGGAGGCAGCACAGATACGCAGTATTTT. The gene calls are TRBV11-2 and TRBJ2-3, with D possibly matching TRBD2 (5 bases). Per germline, CDR1 SGHAT and CDR2 FQNNGV. V was clipped by 1 base and J by 0 bases, with 11 bases between them. The CDR3 spans 16 residues.

The V and J genes are TRBV6-4 and TRBJ1-6, with D unclear. Germline V CDR1 and CDR2: MRHNA, SNTAGT. This CDR3 has 15 residues. Trimming took 8 bases from V and 5 from J, leaving 16 bases between them. The CDR3 region has the DNA TGTGCCAGCTCCCCCGTCGGACTAAATAATTCACCCCTCCACTTT. Translated, it gives CASSPVGLNNSPLHF.

The CDR3 here is CASSQGGGYSYNEQFF. CDR3 DNA: TGTGCCAGCAGCCAGGGCGGGGGTTACTCCTACAATGAGCAGTTCTTC. The J gene is TRBJ2-1, the V gene TRBV14; TRBD2 agrees at 7 bases. This CDR3 is 16 amino acids long. The V and J ends lost 3 bases and 0 bases, in that order; junction bases with no gene match: 5. Germline CDR1 is SGHDN and CDR2 is FVKESK.

The V gene is TRBV9, the J gene TRBJ2-6; D is unclear. CDR1 is SGDLS and CDR2 is YYNGEE in the germline V gene. This CDR3 region has 14 residues. V shed 3 bases and J shed 2 bases, with 6 bases lying between them. CDR3 nucleotide sequence: TGTGCCAGCAGCGCCTGGACTGGGGCCAACGTCCTGACTTTC. It yields the protein CASSAWTGANVLTF.

Worth noting for this clone: The same CDR3 is also encoded by other DNA sequences in this sample. The CDR3 coding sequence is TGTGCCAGCAGCTTAGGGGGGGCCTTCTCTGGAAACACCATATATTTT. Amino acid sequence: CASSLGGAFSGNTIYF. This sequence joins TRBV7-2 and TRBJ1-3; D possibly corresponds to TRBD1 (6 bases). V lost 1 base and J 0 bases, leaving 10 bases between the germline ends. CDR3 size: 16 residues. Per germline, CDR1 SGHTA and CDR2 FQGNSA.

On this clone itself: Other nucleotide sequences from this sample produce the same CDR3. V and J are TRBV29-1 and TRBJ1-1; D is unclear. Germline lookup yields CDR1 SQVTM and CDR2 ANQGSEA. The length of the CDR3 is 12 residues. Trimming removed 4 bases from V and 0 bases from J, with 6 bases in between. In DNA form, the CDR3 reads TGCAGCGTTGTGGGTATGAACACTGAAGCTTTCTTT. Its protein is CSVVGMNTEAFF.

The chain has TRBV6-5 and TRBJ1-2; D unresolved. Germline V gene sequence: CDR1 MNHEY, CDR2 SVGAGI. This CDR3 has 15 amino acids. V dropped 0 bases and J dropped 1 base, with 9 bases sitting between them. The DNA for the CDR3 is TGTGCCAGCAGTTACTCGATGGTGGATAACTATGGCTACACCTTC. Its translation is CASSYSMVDNYGYTF.

The rearrangement joins TRBV30 to TRBJ1-2; 7 bases map to TRBD1. CDR1 is GTSNPN and CDR2 is SVGIG in the germline V gene (reference sequence). The CDR3 runs 13 residues. The J segment lost 6 bases and the V segment lost 2 bases, leaving 6 bases of the junction unmatched. The CDR3 DNA sequence: TGTGCCTGGAGTAAAGGGGGCGTGAATGGCTACACCTTC. Residues: CAWSKGGVNGYTF.

The genes are TRBV9 and TRBJ1-6; D is unclear. Germline V gene sequence: CDR1 SGDLS, CDR2 YYNGEE. The CDR3 runs to 16 residues. Trimming cost V 0 bases and J 0 bases, with 7 bases left between them. The CDR3: CASSVDPTSYNSPLHF. CDR3 in DNA: TGTGCCAGCAGCGTAGACCCCACCTCCTATAATTCACCCCTCCACTTT.

Remarks on this clone: This same CDR3 is encoded by further DNA sequences in the sample. This chain links TRBV9 with TRBJ1-2, with a weak D call TRBD1 (5 bases). V was shortened by 0 bases and J by 2 bases, with 8 bases between the two germline ends. Germline assignment: CDR1 SGDLS and CDR2 YYNGEE. This CDR3 is 14 amino acids long. CDR3 amino acids: CASSVAGSNYGYTF. DNA for the CDR3: TGTGCCAGCAGCGTAGCAGGGAGCAACTATGGCTACACCTTC.

This clone was observed a few times. This chain uses TRBV4-1 with TRBJ1-6; D is perhaps TRBD1 (6 bases). CDR3 length: 13 amino acids. The germline V gene encodes CDR1 MGHRA and CDR2 YSYEKL. V dropped 4 bases and J dropped 9 bases, with 10 bases sitting between them. In nucleotides, the CDR3 is TGCGCCAGCAGCCTGGCAGGGGTTTCACCCCTCCACTTT. The encoded protein is CASSLAGVSPLHF.

V and J are TRBV7-2 and TRBJ1-2; possible D gene TRBD1, 5 bases. Trimming took off 4 bases at V and 7 bases at J, with 19 bases between the two ends. CDR1 SGHTA and CDR2 FQGNSA come from the germline V gene. This CDR3 has 15 amino acids. CDR3 in DNA: TGTGCCAGCAGCTCCAAGGGGAACCCCTCGGGTGGCTACACCTTC. Protein sequence: CASSSKGNPSGGYTF.

This clone was seen only once. The chain has TRBV19 and TRBJ2-1; TRBD1 matches at 8 bases. Germline V gives CDR1 LNHDA, CDR2 SQIVND (reference sequence). V shed 5 bases, J shed 2 bases, and the junction held 5 bases outside the gene matches. This CDR3 has 15 amino acids. This CDR3 is CASSEGQGAYNEQFF. CDR3 bases: TGTGCCAGTAGTGAAGGACAGGGAGCCTACAATGAGCAGTTCTTC.

The chain recombines TRBV12-5 with TRBJ1-5; D gene uncertain. CDR3 length: 14 residues. Germline CDR1 reads LGHNT; CDR2 reads FRNRAP. Trimming cost V 1 base and J 6 bases, with 10 bases left between them. CDR3 nucleotides: TGTGCTAGTGGTTTGGGGAACTCCGGTCAGCCCCAGCATTTT. Amino acids: CASGLGNSGQPQHF.